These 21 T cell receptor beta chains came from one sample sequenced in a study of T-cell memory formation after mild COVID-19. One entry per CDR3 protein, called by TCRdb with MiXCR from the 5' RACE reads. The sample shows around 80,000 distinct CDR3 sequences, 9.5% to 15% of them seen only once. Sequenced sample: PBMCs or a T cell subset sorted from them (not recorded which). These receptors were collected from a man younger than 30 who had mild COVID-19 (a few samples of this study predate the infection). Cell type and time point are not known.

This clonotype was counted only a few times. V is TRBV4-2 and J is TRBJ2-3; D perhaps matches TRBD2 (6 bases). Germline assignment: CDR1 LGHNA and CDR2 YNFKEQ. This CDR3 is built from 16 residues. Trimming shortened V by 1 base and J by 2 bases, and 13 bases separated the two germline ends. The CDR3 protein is CASSQAVWGDTDTQYF. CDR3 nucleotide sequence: TGTGCCAGCAGCCAAGCCGTTTGGGGGGACACAGATACGCAGTATTTT.

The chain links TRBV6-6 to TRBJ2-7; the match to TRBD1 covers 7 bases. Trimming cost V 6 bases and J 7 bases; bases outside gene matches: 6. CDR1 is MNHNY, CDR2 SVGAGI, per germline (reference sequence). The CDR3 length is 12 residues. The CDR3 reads CASRIDRVEQYF. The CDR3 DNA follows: TGTGCCAGCAGAATCGACAGGGTAGAGCAGTACTTC.

CDR3 coding DNA: TGTGCCAGCAGCTTACAGGGTATTGGTGAGCAGTTCTTC. As protein: CASSLQGIGEQFF. This chain uses TRBV11-3 with TRBJ2-1; a possible D gene is TRBD1 (5 bases). V dropped 2 bases and J dropped 9 bases, with 11 bases sitting between them. CDR3 size: 13 residues. Germline CDR1 SGHNT, CDR2 YENEEA.

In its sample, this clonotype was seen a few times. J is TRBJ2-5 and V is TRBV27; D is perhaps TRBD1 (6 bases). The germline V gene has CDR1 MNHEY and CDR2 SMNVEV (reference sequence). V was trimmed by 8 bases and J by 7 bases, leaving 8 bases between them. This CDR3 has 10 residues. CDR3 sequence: CASQGMTQYF. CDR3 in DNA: TGTGCCAGCCAGGGGATGACCCAGTACTTC.

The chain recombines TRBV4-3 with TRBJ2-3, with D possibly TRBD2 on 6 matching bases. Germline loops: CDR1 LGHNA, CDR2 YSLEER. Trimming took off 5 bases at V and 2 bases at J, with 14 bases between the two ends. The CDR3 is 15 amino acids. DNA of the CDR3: TGCGCCAGCAGCTCCGGTCGGGGGTACACAGATACGCAGTATTTT. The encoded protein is CASSSGRGYTDTQYF.

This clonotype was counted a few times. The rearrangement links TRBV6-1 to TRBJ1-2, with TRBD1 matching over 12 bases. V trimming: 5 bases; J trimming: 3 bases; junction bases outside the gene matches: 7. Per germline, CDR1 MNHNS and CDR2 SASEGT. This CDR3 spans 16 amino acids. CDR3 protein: CASSPMGTGGYYGYTF. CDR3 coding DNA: TGTGCCAGCAGTCCGATGGGGACAGGGGGCTACTATGGCTACACCTTC.

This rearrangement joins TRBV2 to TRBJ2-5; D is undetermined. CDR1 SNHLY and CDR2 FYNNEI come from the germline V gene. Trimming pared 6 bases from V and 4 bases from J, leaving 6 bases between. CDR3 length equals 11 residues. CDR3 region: CASRPGETQYF. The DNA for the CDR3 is TGTGCCAGCAGACCAGGAGAGACCCAGTACTTC.

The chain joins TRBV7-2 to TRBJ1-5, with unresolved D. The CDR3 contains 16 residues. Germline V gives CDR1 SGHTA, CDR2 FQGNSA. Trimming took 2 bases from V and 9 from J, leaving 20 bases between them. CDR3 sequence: CASSLRSTDILGPQHF. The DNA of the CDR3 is TGTGCCAGCAGCTTAAGATCAACAGACATTCTTGGGCCCCAGCATTTT.

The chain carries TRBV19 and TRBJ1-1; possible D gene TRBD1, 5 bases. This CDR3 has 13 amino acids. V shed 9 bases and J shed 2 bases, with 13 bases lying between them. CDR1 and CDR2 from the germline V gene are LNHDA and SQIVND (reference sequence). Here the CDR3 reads CASSDSANTEAFF. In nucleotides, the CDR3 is TGTGCCAGCTCCGACAGTGCTAACACTGAAGCTTTCTTT.

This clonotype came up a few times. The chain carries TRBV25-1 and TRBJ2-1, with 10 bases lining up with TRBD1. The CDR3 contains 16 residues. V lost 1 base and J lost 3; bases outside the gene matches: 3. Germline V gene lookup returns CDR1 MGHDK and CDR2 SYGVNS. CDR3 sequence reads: CASSELRTGGYNEQFF. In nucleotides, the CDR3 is TGTGCCAGCAGTGAATTGCGGACAGGGGGCTACAATGAGCAGTTCTTC.

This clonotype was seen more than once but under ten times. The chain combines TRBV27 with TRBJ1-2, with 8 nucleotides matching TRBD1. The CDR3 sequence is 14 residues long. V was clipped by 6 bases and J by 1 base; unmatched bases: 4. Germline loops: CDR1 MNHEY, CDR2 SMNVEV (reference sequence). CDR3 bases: TGTGCCAGCAGCTCAGGACAGGGTAACTATGGCTACACCTTC. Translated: CASSSGQGNYGYTF.

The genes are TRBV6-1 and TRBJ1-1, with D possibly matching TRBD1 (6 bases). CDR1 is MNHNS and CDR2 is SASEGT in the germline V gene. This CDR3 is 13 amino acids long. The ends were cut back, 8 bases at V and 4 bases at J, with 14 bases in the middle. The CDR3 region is CASGNRAITEAFF. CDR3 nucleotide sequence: TGTGCCAGCGGCAACAGGGCGATCACTGAAGCTTTCTTT.

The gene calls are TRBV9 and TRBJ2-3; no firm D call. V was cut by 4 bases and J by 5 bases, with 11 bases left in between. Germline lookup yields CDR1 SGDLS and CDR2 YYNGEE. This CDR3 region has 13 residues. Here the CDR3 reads CASSTESEDTQYF. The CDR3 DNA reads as TGTGCCAGCAGCACGGAATCGGAAGATACGCAGTATTTT.

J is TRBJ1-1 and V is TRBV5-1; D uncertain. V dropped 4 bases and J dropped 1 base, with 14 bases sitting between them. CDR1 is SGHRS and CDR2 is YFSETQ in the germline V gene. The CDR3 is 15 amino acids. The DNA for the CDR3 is TGCGCCAGCAGCCGCGGGCCCGCAGGGAACACTGAAGCTTTCTTT. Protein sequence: CASSRGPAGNTEAFF.

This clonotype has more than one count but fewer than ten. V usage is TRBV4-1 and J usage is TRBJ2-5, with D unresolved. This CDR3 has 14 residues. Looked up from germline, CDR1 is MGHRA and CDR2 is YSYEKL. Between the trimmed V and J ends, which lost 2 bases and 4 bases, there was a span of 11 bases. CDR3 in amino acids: CASSQNRFAETQYF. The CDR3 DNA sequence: TGCGCCAGCAGCCAAAATAGGTTCGCAGAGACCCAGTACTTC.

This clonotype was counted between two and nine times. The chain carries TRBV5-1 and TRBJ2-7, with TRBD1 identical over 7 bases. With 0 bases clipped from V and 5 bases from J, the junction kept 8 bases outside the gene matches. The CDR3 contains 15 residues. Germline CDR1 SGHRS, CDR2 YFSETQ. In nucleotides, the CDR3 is TGCGCCAGCAGCTTGGGGGGCAAGGGGGCGGACGAGCAGTACTTC. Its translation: CASSLGGKGADEQYF.

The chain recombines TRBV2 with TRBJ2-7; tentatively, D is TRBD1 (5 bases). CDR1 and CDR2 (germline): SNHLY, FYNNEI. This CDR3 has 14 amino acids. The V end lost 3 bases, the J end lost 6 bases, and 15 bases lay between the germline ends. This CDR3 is CASSDLVQQGEQYF. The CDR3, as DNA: TGTGCCAGCAGTGATCTGGTCCAGCAGGGCGAGCAGTACTTC.

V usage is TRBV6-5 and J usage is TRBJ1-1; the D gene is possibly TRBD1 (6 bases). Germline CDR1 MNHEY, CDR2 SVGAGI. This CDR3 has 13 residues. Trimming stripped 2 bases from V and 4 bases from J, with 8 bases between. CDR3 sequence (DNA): TGTGCCAGCAGTTACGGGGGGCCCACTGAAGCTTTCTTT. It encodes CASSYGGPTEAFF.

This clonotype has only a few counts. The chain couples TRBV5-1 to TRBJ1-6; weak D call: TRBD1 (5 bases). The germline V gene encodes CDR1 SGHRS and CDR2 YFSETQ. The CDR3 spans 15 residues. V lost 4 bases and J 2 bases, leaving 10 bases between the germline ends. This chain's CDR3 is CASSEGIPYNSPLHF. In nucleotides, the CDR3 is TGCGCCAGCAGCGAGGGGATCCCCTATAATTCACCCCTCCACTTT. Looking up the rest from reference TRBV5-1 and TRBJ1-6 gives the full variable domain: KAGVTQTPRYLIKTRGQQVTLSCSPISGHRSVSWYQQTPGQGLQFLFEYFSETQRNKGNFPGRFSGRQFSNSRSEMNVSTLELGDSALYLCASSEGIPYNSPLHFGNGTRLTVT.

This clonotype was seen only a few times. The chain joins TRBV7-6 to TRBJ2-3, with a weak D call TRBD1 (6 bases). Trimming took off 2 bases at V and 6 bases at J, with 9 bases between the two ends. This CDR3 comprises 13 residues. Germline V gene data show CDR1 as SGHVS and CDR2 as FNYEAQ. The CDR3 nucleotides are TGTGCCAGCAGCTTAATGGGGGCCGATACGCAGTATTTT. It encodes CASSLMGADTQYF. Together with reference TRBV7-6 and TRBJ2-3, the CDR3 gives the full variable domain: GAGVSQSPRYKVTKRGQDVALRCDPISGHVSLYWYRQALGQGPEFLTYFNYEAQQDKSGLPNDRFSAERPEGSISTLTIQRTEQRDSAMYRCASSLMGADTQYFGPGTRLTVL.

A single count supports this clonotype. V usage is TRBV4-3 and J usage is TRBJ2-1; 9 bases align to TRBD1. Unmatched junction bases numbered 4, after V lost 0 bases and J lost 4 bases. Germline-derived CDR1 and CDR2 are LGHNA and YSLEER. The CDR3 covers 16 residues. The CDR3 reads CASSQDWTGVYNEQFF. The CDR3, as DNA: TGCGCCAGCAGCCAAGATTGGACAGGGGTTTACAATGAGCAGTTCTTC.